Below, one TCR beta chain is given with its context. The antigen is undetermined. The entry originates in a study of T cell repertoires in cytomegalovirus infection. Study at large: From public TCR beta signatures came an indication of both CMV infection and matching HLA type.

CDR3 length equals 13 residues. The ends were cut back, 9 bases at V and 2 bases at J, with 11 bases in the middle. From germline, CDR1 is MDHEN and CDR2 SYDVKM. In TCRdb, the reads were re-called with MiXCR into one record per CDR3 protein. This sample has roughly 720,000 distinct CDR3 sequences; under 40% occur once, and the top ten carry 2.8%. Study-level findings and limits: Identification of carriers of CMV plus the relevant HLA was performed using cumulative public TCR beta family frequency. It was HLA-C-restricted CMV-specific TCR beta clonotypes that dominated the response ex vivo.

The TCR was taken from a human donor in good health (CMV status not recorded). Some clones in this sample may be carry-over from other donors' samples. The chain combines TRBV28 with TRBJ2-1; D remains ambiguous. Sequencing was done on a sample of PBMCs. This CDR3 is CASLRPTYNEQFF. DNA for the CDR3: TGTGCCAGTCTAAGGCCGACCTACAATGAGCAGTTCTTC.